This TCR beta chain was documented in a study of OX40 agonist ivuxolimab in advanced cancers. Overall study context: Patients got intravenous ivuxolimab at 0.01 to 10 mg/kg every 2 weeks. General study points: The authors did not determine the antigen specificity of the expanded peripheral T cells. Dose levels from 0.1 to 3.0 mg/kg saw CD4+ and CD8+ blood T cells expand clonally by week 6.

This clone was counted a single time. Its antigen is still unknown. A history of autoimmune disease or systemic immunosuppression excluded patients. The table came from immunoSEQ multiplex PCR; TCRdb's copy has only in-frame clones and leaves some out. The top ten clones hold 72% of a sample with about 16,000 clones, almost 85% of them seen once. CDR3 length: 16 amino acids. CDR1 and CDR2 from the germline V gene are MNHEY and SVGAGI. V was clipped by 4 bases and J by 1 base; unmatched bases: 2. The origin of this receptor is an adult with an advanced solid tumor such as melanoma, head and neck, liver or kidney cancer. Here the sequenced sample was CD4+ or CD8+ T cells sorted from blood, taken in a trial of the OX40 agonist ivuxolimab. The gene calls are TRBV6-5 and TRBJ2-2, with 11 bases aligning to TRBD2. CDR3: CASSFGTSGNTGELFF. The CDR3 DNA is TGTGCCAGCAGTTTCGGGACTAGCGGGAACACCGGGGAGCTGTTTTTT.